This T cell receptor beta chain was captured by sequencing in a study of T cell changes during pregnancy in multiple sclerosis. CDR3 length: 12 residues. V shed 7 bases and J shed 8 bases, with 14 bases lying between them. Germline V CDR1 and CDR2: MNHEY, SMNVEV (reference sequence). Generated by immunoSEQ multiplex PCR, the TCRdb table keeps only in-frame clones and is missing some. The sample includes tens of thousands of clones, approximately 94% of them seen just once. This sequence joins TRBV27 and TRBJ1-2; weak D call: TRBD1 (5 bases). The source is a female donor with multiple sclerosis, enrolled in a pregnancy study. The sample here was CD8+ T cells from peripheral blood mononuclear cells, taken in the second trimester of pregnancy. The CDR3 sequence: CASTRLGQGYTF. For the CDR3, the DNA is TGTGCCAGCACCCGCTTGGGGCAAGGCTACACCTTC.